This is a list of T cell receptor beta chains from one sample in a study of T cells in Graves' hyperthyroidism and ophthalmopathy. One entry per CDR3 protein results from TCRdb running MiXCR on the multiplex PCR reads. The sample gives 660,000 or so distinct CDR3 sequences, roughly 20% of which show up once; roughly 30% is in the top ten. The sequenced sample was blood. Receptors were obtained from a man younger than 45 with Graves' ophthalmopathy. CDR3s include the opening cysteine and the closing phenylalanine or tryptophan. D genes are given only for firm matches. Not every row has a clone size; where given, it reads once, few, many or a size class.

size	length	V	J	D	DNA	CDR3
many	14	TRBV3-1	TRBJ2-1	.	TGTGCCAGCAGCCCGTCGCCGAGGGACAATGAGCAGTTCTTC	CASSPSPRDNEQFF
.	15	TRBV27	TRBJ2-2	.	TGTGCCAGCATGGTTTCCAGCGGGAACACCGGGGAGCTGTTTTTT	CASMVSSGNTGELFF
.	19	TRBV20-1	TRBJ1-5	TRBD1	TGCAGTGCTCCGAATGGGGACAGGGGGCCTAGGGGTCCCAATCAGCCCCAGCATTTT	CSAPNGDRGPRGPNQPQHF
.	19	TRBV5-1	TRBJ2-2	TRBD2	TGCGCCAGCAGCGAATTTCCGGGACTAGTAAAGTCGAACACCGGGGAGCTGTTTTTT	CASSEFPGLVKSNTGELFF
.	17	TRBV9	TRBJ1-3	.	TGTGCCAGCAGCGTAGATTCCCTGGTCCCCTCTGGAAACACCATATATTTT	CASSVDSLVPSGNTIYF
many	12	TRBV7-2	TRBJ2-7	.	TGTGCCAGCAGCCTACATGTCTGGGAGCAGTACTTC	CASSLHVWEQYF
many	17	TRBV28	TRBJ1-2	TRBD1	TGTGCCAGCAGCCTCACCGGGACAGGCGATCTTCTCTATGGCTACACCTTC	CASSLTGTGDLLYGYTF
.	14	TRBV3-1	TRBJ1-2	.	TGTGCCAGCAGCCAACTTTCAGGGGACTATGGCTACACCTTC	CASSQLSGDYGYTF
few	13	TRBV5-8	TRBJ1-5	.	TGTGCCAGCAACCGCGATGATGGTCAGCCCCAGCATTTT	CASNRDDGQPQHF
.	14	TRBV5-4	TRBJ2-1	.	TGTGCCAGCAGCTTAGAGGAGGCCCACAATGAGCAGTTCTTC	CASSLEEAHNEQFF
many	16	TRBV5-1	TRBJ2-7	TRBD1	TGCGCCAGCAGCCGGGACAGGGACGTGAACTCCTACGAGCAGTACTTC	CASSRDRDVNSYEQYF
few	13	TRBV5-1	TRBJ2-2	.	TGCGCCAGCAGCTTCCCTGAGCCCGGGGAGCTGTTTTTT	CASSFPEPGELFF
.	17	TRBV11-2	TRBJ2-2	TRBD1	TGTGCCAGCAGCCTAATGACCCGGGACAGGGACACCGGGGAGCTGTTTTTT	CASSLMTRDRDTGELFF
.	15	TRBV20-1	TRBJ2-7	TRBD2	TGCAGTGCTGGAAGGACTAGCGGGCCCCCCCACGAGCAGTACTTC	CSAGRTSGPPHEQYF
.	17	TRBV28	TRBJ2-3	TRBD1	TGTGCCAGCACCCCTCCGGATGGACAGGGCGGCACAGATACGCAGTATTTT	CASTPPDGQGGTDTQYF
.	14	TRBV7-8	TRBJ1-1	.	TGTGCCAGCAGCTTCCGCCGGGGGGACACTGAAGCTTTCTTT	CASSFRRGDTEAFF
few	13	TRBV2	TRBJ2-3	.	TGTGCCAGCAGTGAAGCCCTCACAGATACGCAGTATTTT	CASSEALTDTQYF
many	16	TRBV28	TRBJ1-5	TRBD1	TGTGCCAGCGCGGGGACAGGCCTTCACTTTAATCAGCCCCAGCATTTT	CASAGTGLHFNQPQHF
many	16	TRBV20-1	TRBJ1-4	TRBD1	TGCAGTGCAATCCCGGGACAGGGAGGGCTGGAGGAAAAACTGTTTTTT	CSAIPGQGGLEEKLFF
.	12	TRBV7-2	TRBJ2-7	.	TGTGCCAGTTACCTCAGGGGGGGCGAGCAGTACTTC	CASYLRGGEQYF
few	14	TRBV5-1	TRBJ2-7	.	TGCGCCAGCAGTCAGCGGACCCCCACCTACGAGCAGTACTTC	CASSQRTPTYEQYF
once	15	TRBV19	TRBJ2-7	TRBD2	TGTGCCAGCGCAACCCAAGCGGGAGGGGGTTACGAGCAGTACTTC	CASATQAGGGYEQYF
.	12	TRBV24-1	TRBJ2-5	.	TGTGCCACCAGTGCAGCCTCGGCGACCCAGTACTTC	CATSAASATQYF
many	13	TRBV20-1	TRBJ2-7	.	TGCAGTGCCCTCCCGGGACAAGCCTACGAGCAGTACTTC	CSALPGQAYEQYF